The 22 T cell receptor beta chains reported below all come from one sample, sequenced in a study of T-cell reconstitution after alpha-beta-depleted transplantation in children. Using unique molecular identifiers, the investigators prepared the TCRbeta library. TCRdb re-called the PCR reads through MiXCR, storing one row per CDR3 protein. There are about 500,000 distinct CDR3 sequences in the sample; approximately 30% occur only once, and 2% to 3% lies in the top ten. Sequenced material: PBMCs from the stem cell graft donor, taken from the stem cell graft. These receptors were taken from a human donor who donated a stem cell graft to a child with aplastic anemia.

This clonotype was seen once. The CDR3 sequence is CASSGSGSRTGELFF. The CDR3 DNA sequence: TGTGCCAGCAGTGGGAGCGGGAGCCGCACCGGGGAGCTGTTTTTT. The chain is built from TRBV27 and TRBJ2-2; 8 nucleotides align to TRBD2. Germline assignment: CDR1 MNHEY and CDR2 SMNVEV (reference sequence). Unmatched junction bases numbered 6, after V lost 5 bases and J lost 4 bases. This CDR3 has 15 amino acids.

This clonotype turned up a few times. The CDR3 loop reads CASSSLGWAASTDTQYF. The CDR3 DNA is TGCGCCAGCAGCTCGTTGGGTTGGGCCGCTAGCACAGATACGCAGTATTTT. The gene calls are TRBV5-1 and TRBJ2-3, with unresolved D. Trimming removed 3 bases from V and 0 bases from J, with 17 bases in between. This CDR3 has 17 amino acids. Per the germline V gene, CDR1 is SGHRS and CDR2 is YFSETQ. Filled out from reference TRBV5-1 and TRBJ2-3, the complete variable domain reads KAGVTQTPRYLIKTRGQQVTLSCSPISGHRSVSWYQQTPGQGLQFLFEYFSETQRNKGNFPGRFSGRQFSNSRSEMNVSTLELGDSALYLCASSSLGWAASTDTQYFGPGTRLTVL.

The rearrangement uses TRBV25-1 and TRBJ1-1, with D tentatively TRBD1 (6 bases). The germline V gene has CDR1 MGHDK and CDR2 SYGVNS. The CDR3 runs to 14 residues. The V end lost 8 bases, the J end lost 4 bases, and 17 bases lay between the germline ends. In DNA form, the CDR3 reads TGTGCCAGCGGATTACCGGGGGCGTCCACTGAAGCTTTCTTT. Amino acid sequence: CASGLPGASTEAFF.

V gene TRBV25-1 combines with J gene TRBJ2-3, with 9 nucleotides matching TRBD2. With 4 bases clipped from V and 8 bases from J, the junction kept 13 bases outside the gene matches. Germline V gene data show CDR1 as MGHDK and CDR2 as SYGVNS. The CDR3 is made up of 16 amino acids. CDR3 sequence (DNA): TGTGCCAGCAGTGGGACTAGCGCCCGAGCCCGGTTTACGCAGTATTTT. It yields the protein CASSGTSARARFTQYF.

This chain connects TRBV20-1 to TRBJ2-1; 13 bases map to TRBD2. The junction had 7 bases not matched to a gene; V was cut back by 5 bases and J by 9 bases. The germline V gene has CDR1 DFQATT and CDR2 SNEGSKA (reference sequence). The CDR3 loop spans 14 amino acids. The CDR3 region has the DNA TGCAGTGCTCGTACTAGCGGGAGGGCCCGTGAGCAGTTCTTC. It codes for CSARTSGRAREQFF.

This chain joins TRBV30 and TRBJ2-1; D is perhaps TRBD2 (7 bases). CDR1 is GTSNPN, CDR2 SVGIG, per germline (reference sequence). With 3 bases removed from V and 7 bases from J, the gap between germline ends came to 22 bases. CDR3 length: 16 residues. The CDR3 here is CAWSPVWGGGANEQFF. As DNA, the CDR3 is TGTGCCTGGAGCCCTGTCTGGGGAGGGGGTGCGAATGAGCAGTTCTTC.

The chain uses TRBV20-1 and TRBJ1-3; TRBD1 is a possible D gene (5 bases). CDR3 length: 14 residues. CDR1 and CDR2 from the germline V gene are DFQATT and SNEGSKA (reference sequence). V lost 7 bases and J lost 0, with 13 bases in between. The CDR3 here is CSVRRDLSGNTIYF. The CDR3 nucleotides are TGCAGTGTTAGGCGGGACCTCTCTGGAAACACCATATATTTT.

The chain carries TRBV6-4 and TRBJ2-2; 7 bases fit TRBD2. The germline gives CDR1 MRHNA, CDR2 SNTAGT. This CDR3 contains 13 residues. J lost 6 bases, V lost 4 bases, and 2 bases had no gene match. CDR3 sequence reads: CASSASGAGELFF. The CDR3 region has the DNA TGTGCCAGCAGTGCTAGCGGCGCCGGGGAGCTGTTTTTT.

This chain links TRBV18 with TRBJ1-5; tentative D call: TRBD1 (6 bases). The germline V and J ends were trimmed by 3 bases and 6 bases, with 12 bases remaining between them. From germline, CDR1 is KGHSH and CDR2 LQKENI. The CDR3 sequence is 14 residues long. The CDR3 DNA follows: TGTGCCAGCTCACCCGCCAGGGGTGCTCAGCCCCAGCATTTT. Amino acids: CASSPARGAQPQHF. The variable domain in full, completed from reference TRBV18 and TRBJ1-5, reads NAGVMQNPRHLVRRRGQEARLRCSPMKGHSHVYWYRQLPEEGLKFMVYLQKENIIDESGMPKERFSAEFPKEGPSILRIQQVVRGDSAAYFCASSPARGAQPQHFGDGTRLSIL.

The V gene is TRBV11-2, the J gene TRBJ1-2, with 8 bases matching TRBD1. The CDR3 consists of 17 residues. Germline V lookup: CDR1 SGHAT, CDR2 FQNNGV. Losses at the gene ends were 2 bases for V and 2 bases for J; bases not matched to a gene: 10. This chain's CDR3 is CASSLRGQGGPNYGYTF. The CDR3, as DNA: TGTGCCAGCAGCTTACGAGGACAGGGAGGTCCGAACTATGGCTACACCTTC.

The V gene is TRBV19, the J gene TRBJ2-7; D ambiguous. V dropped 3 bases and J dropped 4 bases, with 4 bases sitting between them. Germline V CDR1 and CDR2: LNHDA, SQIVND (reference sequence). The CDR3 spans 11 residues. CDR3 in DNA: TGTGCCAGTAGTATCGGATACGAGCAGTACTTC. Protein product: CASSIGYEQYF. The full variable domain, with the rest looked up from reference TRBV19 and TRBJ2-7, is DGGITQSPKYLFRKEGQNVTLSCEQNLNHDAMYWYRQDPGQGLRLIYYSQIVNDFQKGDIAEGYSVSREKKESFPLTVTSAQKNPTAFYLCASSIGYEQYFGPGTRLTVT.

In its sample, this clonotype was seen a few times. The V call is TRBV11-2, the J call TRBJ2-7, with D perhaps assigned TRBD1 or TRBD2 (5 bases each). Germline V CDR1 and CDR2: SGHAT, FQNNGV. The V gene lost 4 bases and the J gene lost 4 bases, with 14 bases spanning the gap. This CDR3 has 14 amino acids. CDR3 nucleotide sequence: TGTGCCAGCAGCTCGCTCCGGGACGGTTACGAGCAGTACGTC. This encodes CASSSLRDGYEQYV.

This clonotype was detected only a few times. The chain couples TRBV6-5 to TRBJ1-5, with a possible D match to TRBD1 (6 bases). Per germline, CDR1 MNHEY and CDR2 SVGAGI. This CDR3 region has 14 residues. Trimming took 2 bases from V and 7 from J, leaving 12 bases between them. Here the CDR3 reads CASSYGRDIQPQHF. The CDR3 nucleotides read TGTGCCAGCAGTTACGGTCGGGACATCCAGCCCCAGCATTTT.

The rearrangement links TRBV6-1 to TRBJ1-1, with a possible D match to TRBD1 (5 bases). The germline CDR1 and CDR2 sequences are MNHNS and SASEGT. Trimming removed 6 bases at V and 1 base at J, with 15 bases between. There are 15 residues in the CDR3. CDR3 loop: CASRQSGTGNTEAFF. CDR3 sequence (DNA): TGTGCCAGCAGACAATCGGGAACAGGGAACACTGAAGCTTTCTTT.

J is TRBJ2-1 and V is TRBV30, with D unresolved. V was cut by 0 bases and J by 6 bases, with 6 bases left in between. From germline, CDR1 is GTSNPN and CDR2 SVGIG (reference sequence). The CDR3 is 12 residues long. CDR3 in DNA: TGTGCCTGGAGTGTAGGACCCAATGAGCAGTTCTTC. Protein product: CAWSVGPNEQFF.

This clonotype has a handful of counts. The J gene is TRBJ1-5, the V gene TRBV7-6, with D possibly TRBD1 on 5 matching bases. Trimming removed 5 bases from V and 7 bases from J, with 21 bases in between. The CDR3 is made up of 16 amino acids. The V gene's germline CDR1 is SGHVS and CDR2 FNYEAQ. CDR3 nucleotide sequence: TGTGCCAGCAGCCAAATGGGTGGTGTGGGGGAGCAGCCCCAGCATTTT. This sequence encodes CASSQMGGVGEQPQHF.

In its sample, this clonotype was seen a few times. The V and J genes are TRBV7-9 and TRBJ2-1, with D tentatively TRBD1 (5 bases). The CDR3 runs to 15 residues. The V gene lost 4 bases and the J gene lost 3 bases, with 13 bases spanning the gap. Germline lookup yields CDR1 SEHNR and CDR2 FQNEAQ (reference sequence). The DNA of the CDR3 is TGTGCCAGCAGCTCGAACGAGGACAACTACAATGAGCAGTTCTTC. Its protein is CASSSNEDNYNEQFF.

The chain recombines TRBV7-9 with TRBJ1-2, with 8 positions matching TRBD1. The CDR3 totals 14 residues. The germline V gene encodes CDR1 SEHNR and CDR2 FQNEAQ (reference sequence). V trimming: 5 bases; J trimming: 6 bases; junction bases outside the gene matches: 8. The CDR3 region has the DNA TGTGCCAGCAGCGTCGGGACAGGTTCTCATGGCTACACCTTC. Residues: CASSVGTGSHGYTF.

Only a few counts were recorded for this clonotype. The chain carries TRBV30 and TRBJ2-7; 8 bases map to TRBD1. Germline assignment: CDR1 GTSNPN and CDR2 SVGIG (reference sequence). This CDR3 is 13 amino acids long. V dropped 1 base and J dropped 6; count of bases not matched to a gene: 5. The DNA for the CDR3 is TGTGCCTGGAGTGGGACAGGGCAACGCGAGCAGTACGTC. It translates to CAWSGTGQREQYV.

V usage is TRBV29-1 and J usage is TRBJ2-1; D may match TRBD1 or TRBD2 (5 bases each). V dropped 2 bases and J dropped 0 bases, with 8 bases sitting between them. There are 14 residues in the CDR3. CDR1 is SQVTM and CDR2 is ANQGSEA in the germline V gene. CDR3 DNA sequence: TGCAGCGTTGAAAGGGGAGACTCCTACAATGAGCAGTTCTTC. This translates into CSVERGDSYNEQFF.

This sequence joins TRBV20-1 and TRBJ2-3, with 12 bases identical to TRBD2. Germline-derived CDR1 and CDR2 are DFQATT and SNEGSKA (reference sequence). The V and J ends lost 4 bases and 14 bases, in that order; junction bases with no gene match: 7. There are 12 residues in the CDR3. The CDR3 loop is CSATSSGRAGYF. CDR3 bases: TGCAGTGCTACTTCTAGCGGGAGGGCCGGGTATTTT.

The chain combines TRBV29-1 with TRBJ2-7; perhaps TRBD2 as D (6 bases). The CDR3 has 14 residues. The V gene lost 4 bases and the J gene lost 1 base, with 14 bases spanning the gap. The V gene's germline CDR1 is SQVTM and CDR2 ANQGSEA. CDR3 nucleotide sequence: TGCAGCGTTGTCGGGGCGGAGGGGTCCTACGAGCAGTACTTC. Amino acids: CSVVGAEGSYEQYF.